The rows below give T cell receptor beta chains drawn from one sample of a study of human T cells and chemical hapten exposure. TCRdb reprocessed the RACE reads via MiXCR and lists one record per CDR3 protein. The repertoire holds 95,000 to 150,000 distinct CDR3 sequences, with approximately 10% as singletons. The material sequenced was whole blood, taken in connection with sensitization to the hapten diphenylcyclopropenone (DPC). The receptors originated from a woman between 50 and 59 years old with alopecia areata. Some clones in this sample may be carry-over from other donors' samples. CDR3s include the opening cysteine and the closing phenylalanine or tryptophan. A D gene is named only where the DNA matches it firmly. Expanded clones get a size class; other rows say once, few or many, or leave the size out.

>few|.|TRBJ1-2|TRBV12-5
TGTGCTAGTGGTTCGCCACCATTTAACCACTATGGCTACACCTTC
CASGSPPFNHYGYTF
>few|.|TRBJ2-7|TRBV20-1
TGCAGTCCCGAGCGGGTCAGCTCCTACGAGCAGTACTTC
CSPERVSSYEQYF
>many|TRBD2|TRBJ2-5|TRBV6-5
TGTGCCAGCAGTCCCGTCGGGGGGGCGACCCAGTACTTC
CASSPVGGATQYF
>once|.|TRBJ2-5|TRBV15
TGTGCCACCAGCAGAGAGGGGCTAGCCAAAGAGACCCAGTACTTC
CATSREGLAKETQYF
>many|.|TRBJ2-4|TRBV2
TGTGCCAGCAGTTTTGCATCCGTGAACATTCAGTACTTC
CASSFASVNIQYF
>.|TRBD2|TRBJ2-3|TRBV2
TGTGCCAGCAGTGACCCTAGCGGGGGCACAGATACGCAGTATTTT
CASSDPSGGTDTQYF
>.|TRBD2|TRBJ2-1|TRBV29-1
TGCAGCGTTGGTGGGGGGGGGACCAAATACAATGAGCAGTTCTTC
CSVGGGGTKYNEQFF
>.|.|TRBJ1-1|TRBV9
TGTGCCAGCACCCCCATCGGGGTCCCCATGAACACTGAAGCTTTCTTT
CASTPIGVPMNTEAFF
>few|.|TRBJ1-5|TRBV9
TGTGCCAGCAGCGGGGGGGGGGCCCATCAGCCCCAGCATTTT
CASSGGGAHQPQHF
>.|TRBD1|TRBJ1-1|TRBV5-1
TGCGCCAGCAGCTCGGAGGACAGGGACGACACTGAAGCTTTCTTT
CASSSEDRDDTEAFF
>.|TRBD1|TRBJ2-2|TRBV27
TGTGCCAGCAGTTTACTGTCGCGCCAGGGGGCTACCGGGGAGCTGTTTTTT
CASSLLSRQGATGELFF
>.|TRBD1|TRBJ1-1|TRBV14
TGTGCCAGCAGCGCATACGACAGGGTAGCTGAAGCTTTCTTT
CASSAYDRVAEAFF
>few|.|TRBJ1-6|TRBV28
TGTGCCAGCAGTTTACTGACGGAGTGGAATTCACCCCTCCACTTT
CASSLLTEWNSPLHF
>.|.|TRBJ1-1|TRBV20-1
TGCAGTTTACCAGGGAGGGCAAAAGGGGACACTGAAGCTTTCTTT
CSLPGRAKGDTEAFF
>few|.|TRBJ2-7|TRBV13
TGTGCCAGCAGCTTACGATCAGGGCCCTACGAGCAGTACTTC
CASSLRSGPYEQYF
>few|.|TRBJ2-1|TRBV5-1
TGCGCCAGCAGCTTGGGGGTCGAGCAGTTCTTC
CASSLGVEQFF
>many|TRBD2|TRBJ2-1|TRBV4-3
TGCGCCAGCAGCCAAGTGCGGACTAGCGGGAGAGGTTACAATGAGCAGTTCTTC
CASSQVRTSGRGYNEQFF
>.|.|TRBJ2-7|TRBV4-1
TGCGCCAGCAGCCAAGCAGGGGCGGGATACGAGCAGTACTTC
CASSQAGAGYEQYF
>few|.|TRBJ1-1|TRBV9
TGTGCCAGCAGCGTAGACGCGCCAGGGACCTTTAACACTGAAGCTTTCTTT
CASSVDAPGTFNTEAFF
>.|.|TRBJ2-3|TRBV20-1
TGCAGTGCTAGAATGGAAAGGGGCACAGATACGCAGTATTTT
CSARMERGTDTQYF
>few|TRBD1|TRBJ2-7|TRBV4-1
TGCGCCAGCAGCCAACCGGGACAGGGCCTCTTCGAGCAGTACTTC
CASSQPGQGLFEQYF
>many|.|TRBJ2-2|TRBV29-1
TGCAGCGTGATCGCGGGGCCTGCGAACACCGGGGAGCTGTTTTTT
CSVIAGPANTGELFF
>.|.|TRBJ2-7|TRBV3-1
TGTGCCAGCAGCCAAGATACCGGGATTTTCGCCTACGAGCAGTACTTC
CASSQDTGIFAYEQYF